This TCR beta chain was identified in a study of OX40 agonist ivuxolimab in advanced cancers. V was cut by 1 base and J by 7 bases, with 7 bases left in between. Germline CDR1 and CDR2: SGHAT and FQNNGV. This CDR3 comprises 12 residues. The method was immunoSEQ multiplex PCR; TCRdb's version includes in-frame clones alone and lacks a portion of them. Of about 22,000 clones listed, approximately 90% are singletons. Sequencing used CD4+ or CD8+ T cells sorted from blood, obtained in a trial of the OX40 agonist ivuxolimab. The chain recombines TRBV11-2 with TRBJ2-5; possible D gene TRBD1, 6 bases. The TCR was taken from an adult with an advanced solid tumor such as melanoma, head and neck, liver or kidney cancer. This chain's CDR3 is CASSLGGGTQYF. The DNA of the CDR3 is TGTGCCAGCAGCTTAGGAGGGGGGACCCAGTACTTC.